Presented here are 11 T cell receptor beta chains from one specimen sequenced in a study of identical twins' blood T cells. TCRdb recomputed calls from the 5' RACE reads with MiXCR, one row per CDR3 protein. The data hold about 370,000 distinct CDR3 sequences, with about 28% observed a single time. Source material: PBMCs. These TCRs come from a woman aged 18 to 55 in good health.

V and J are TRBV29-1 and TRBJ1-2; D ambiguous. Germline assignment: CDR1 SQVTM and CDR2 ANQGSEA. V was cut by 7 bases and J by 8 bases, with 11 bases left in between. The CDR3 runs to 10 residues. The CDR3 loop is CSGFWGGYTF. DNA for the CDR3: TGCAGCGGCTTCTGGGGAGGCTACACCTTC.

The chain combines TRBV14 with TRBJ1-1, with D perhaps TRBD1 (6 bases). Germline CDR1 and CDR2: SGHDN and FVKESK. Trimming removed 6 bases from V and 1 base from J, with 12 bases in between. The CDR3 has 14 amino acids. The chain's CDR3 is CASRHTGTNTEAFF. The DNA for the CDR3 is TGTGCCAGCAGACACACAGGGACGAACACTGAAGCTTTCTTT.

The rearrangement uses TRBV7-7 and TRBJ2-3; possibly TRBD1 or TRBD2 for D (5 bases each). Between the trimmed V and J ends, which lost 0 bases and 2 bases, there was a span of 6 bases. Per germline, CDR1 SSHAT and CDR2 FNYEAQ (reference sequence). The CDR3 is 14 amino acids. The chain's CDR3 is CASSLAGPTDTQYF. As DNA, the CDR3 is TGTGCCAGCAGCTTAGCGGGACCCACAGATACGCAGTATTTT. Using reference TRBV7-7 and TRBJ2-3 for the parts outside the CDR3, the full variable domain is GAGVSQSPRYKVTKRGQDVTLRCDPISSHATLYWYQQALGQGPEFLTYFNYEAQPDKSGLPSDRFSAERPEGSISTLTIQRTEQRDSAMYRCASSLAGPTDTQYFGPGTRLTVL.

The chain is built from TRBV11-2 and TRBJ2-7; perhaps TRBD2 as D (6 bases). The CDR3 has 14 residues. Trimming stripped 5 bases from V and 2 bases from J, with 13 bases between. Germline loops: CDR1 SGHAT, CDR2 FQNNGV. CDR3 in amino acids: CASSLDGRPYEQYF. The CDR3 coding sequence is TGTGCCAGCAGCCTTGACGGGAGACCCTACGAGCAGTACTTC.

The chain is built from TRBV4-1 and TRBJ2-1; D remains ambiguous. The CDR3 consists of 16 residues. Trimming removed 4 bases at V and 6 bases at J, with 19 bases between. Per germline, CDR1 MGHRA and CDR2 YSYEKL. The CDR3 DNA is TGCGCCAGCAGCCGCCAAGCGCGTTTCGGCAGCAATGAGCAGTTCTTC. It specifies CASSRQARFGSNEQFF.

This clonotype was counted many times. Here the CDR3 DNA reads TGTGCCAGCAGCTTACTAGCAAGAACCTATGGCTACACCTTC. Amino acids: CASSLLARTYGYTF. The genes are TRBV7-9 and TRBJ1-2, with D unresolved. Trimming took 2 bases from V and 4 from J, leaving 11 bases between them. CDR1 is SEHNR and CDR2 is FQNEAQ in the germline V gene (reference sequence). The CDR3 spans 14 residues.

The rearrangement joins TRBV20-1 to TRBJ1-1; D is unclear. Deletions cut 3 bases from V and 1 base from J, with 12 bases between. The CDR3 spans 14 residues. Germline-derived CDR1 and CDR2 are DFQATT and SNEGSKA (reference sequence). The CDR3, as DNA: TGCAGTGCTAGTCTTTCCCTAGGGAACACTGAAGCTTTCTTT. As protein: CSASLSLGNTEAFF.

The chain employs TRBV25-1 and TRBJ2-1; 7 nucleotides agree with TRBD1. The J segment lost 0 bases and the V segment lost 6 bases, leaving 11 bases of the junction unmatched. This CDR3 has 17 amino acids. CDR1 MGHDK and CDR2 SYGVNS come from the germline V gene. The CDR3 spells CASRGQLSGSSYNEQFF. The CDR3 DNA sequence: TGTGCCAGCAGGGGACAGTTATCGGGGAGCTCCTACAATGAGCAGTTCTTC.

V is TRBV20-1 and J is TRBJ1-5; D not resolved. There are 14 residues in the CDR3. Trimming pared 1 base from V and 6 bases from J, leaving 13 bases between. Germline V gene lookup returns CDR1 DFQATT and CDR2 SNEGSKA (reference sequence). The CDR3 is CSARGRTRAQPQHF. CDR3 bases: TGCAGTGCTAGAGGCCGCACAAGAGCTCAGCCCCAGCATTTT.

With respect to this clonotype: Relative to the germline gene, one junction end is altered; a read error may explain this. V gene TRBV29-1 combines with J gene TRBJ2-2; D is possibly TRBD2 (5 bases). This CDR3 is built from 15 residues. From germline, CDR1 is SQVTM and CDR2 ANQGSEA. CDR3 region: CSVGGVLANTGEQFF. The CDR3 DNA reads TGCAGCGTTGGGGGAGTCCTCGCGAACACCGGGGAGCAGTTTTTT.

This chain connects TRBV7-2 to TRBJ1-1; no definite D call. V was shortened by 5 bases and J by 3 bases, with 16 bases between the two germline ends. Germline lookup yields CDR1 SGHTA and CDR2 FQGNSA. This CDR3 is built from 15 residues. The CDR3: CASSPLRRFYTEAFF. The CDR3 bases are TGTGCCAGCAGCCCCCTCCGCCGGTTTTACACTGAAGCTTTCTTT.